This entry is about one T cell receptor beta chain. The sample originates from a study of blood T cells in healthy people across ages. This CDR3 comprises 11 residues. The trim removed 5 bases at V and 11 bases at J, leaving 5 bases unmatched. Per the germline V gene, CDR1 is SQVTM and CDR2 is ANQGSEA. A sample-barcoded 5' primer and a J-beta primer mix were used in a second PCR of about 6 to 11 cycles. Template switching added a 12-random-nucleotide identifier to every cDNA molecule. TCRdb ran MiXCR on the 5' RACE reads and lists one entry per CDR3 protein. The data hold about 1.4 million distinct CDR3 sequences, with around 59% observed a single time.

V gene TRBV29-1 combines with J gene TRBJ1-4; TRBD1 agrees at 7 bases. This clonotype was sampled from a man younger than 35 in good health. The sample was blood. CDR3 loop: CSVQAGGKLFF. The CDR3 DNA follows: TGCAGCGTTCAGGCAGGGGGTAAACTGTTTTTT.